The 20 T cell receptor beta chains listed next were all sequenced from one sample in a study of shared clonotypes between healthy human individuals. Some clones are missing from TCRdb's copy, which holds only in-frame ones; the method was immunoSEQ multiplex PCR. The profile shows about 1.1 million clones, around three quarters of them singletons. The specimen was memory CD4+ T cells from PBMCs. Subset specified: CD45RA-negative fraction. The receptors derive from a man aged 18 to 30 in good health. Some clones in this sample may be carry-over from other donors' samples.

The chain couples TRBV5-1 to TRBJ1-1; D is uncertain. The CDR3 loop spans 16 amino acids. Germline V gene data show CDR1 as SGHRS and CDR2 as YFSETQ. The ends were cut back, 4 bases at V and 0 bases at J, with 16 bases in the middle. DNA of the CDR3: TGCGCCAGCAGCAAAAAAACACGGGTCATGAACACTGAAGCTTTCTTT. It encodes CASSKKTRVMNTEAFF.

This chain joins TRBV5-1 and TRBJ1-6; TRBD1 might be the D (5 bases). Germline V gene sequence: CDR1 SGHRS, CDR2 YFSETQ. Deletions cut 5 bases from V and 8 bases from J, with 17 bases between. This CDR3 is 15 amino acids long. The CDR3 nucleotides read TGCGCCAGCAGTGATATGGCCGGGGGACATTCACCCCTCCACTTT. Translation: CASSDMAGGHSPLHF.

V usage is TRBV5-1 and J usage is TRBJ2-7, with 7 bases fitting TRBD1. Per the germline V gene, CDR1 is SGHRS and CDR2 is YFSETQ. The CDR3 is 16 residues long. The V gene end was trimmed by 0 bases and the J gene end by 1 base; junction bases not matched to a gene: 7. CDR3 residues: CASSLAVGGRSYEQYF. The CDR3 DNA is TGCGCCAGCAGCTTGGCCGTAGGGGGCCGGTCCTACGAGCAGTACTTC.

J is TRBJ2-1 and V is TRBV21-1; TRBD1 was called by the table and not checked on the DNA. TRBV21-1 represents a pseudogene. The CDR3 contains 15 residues. CDR3 sequence: CASSVRTGEANEQFF. CDR3 DNA sequence: TGTGCCAGCAGCGTAAGGACAGGGGAAGCCAATGAGCAGTTCTTC.

This clone was seen a few times. V gene TRBV7-9 combines with J gene TRBJ1-2; tentatively, D is TRBD1 (5 bases). Germline CDR1 and CDR2: SEHNR and FQNEAQ (reference sequence). The CDR3 is 13 amino acids. V dropped 3 bases and J dropped 8 bases, with 13 bases sitting between them. CDR3 protein: CASSFEGVRGYTF. The CDR3 coding sequence is TGTGCCAGCAGCTTCGAAGGGGTGAGAGGCTACACCTTC. Based on the CDR3 plus reference TRBV7-9 and TRBJ1-2, the full variable domain is DTGVSQNPRHKITKRGQNVTFRCDPISEHNRLYWYRQTLGQGPEFLTYFQNEAQLEKSRLLSDRFSAERPKGSFSTLEIQRTEQGDSAMYLCASSFEGVRGYTFGSGTRLTVV.

This clone was counted once. The chain carries TRBV25-1 and TRBJ2-7; D is unclear. CDR1 is MGHDK, CDR2 SYGVNS, per germline. V gave up 1 base and J gave up 6 bases, with 22 bases separating them. CDR3 length equals 17 residues. CDR3 nucleotide sequence: TGTGCCAGCAGTGAATCTCGGAAACAAAGCCTCTTTATCGAGCAGTACTTC. Translation gives CASSESRKQSLFIEQYF.

This clone was detected only a few times. The sample has other DNA sequences that encode this CDR3 too. The CDR3: CASSYSSGRANEQFF. CDR3 sequence (DNA): TGTGCCAGCAGTTACTCTAGCGGGAGGGCCAATGAGCAGTTCTTC. V and J are TRBV6-5 and TRBJ2-1; 11 positions agree with TRBD2. The CDR3 runs to 15 residues. V was clipped by 0 bases and J by 6 bases; unmatched bases: 1. The germline V gene has CDR1 MNHEY and CDR2 SVGAGI.

This clone was recorded only once. This chain joins TRBV9 and TRBJ1-1; TRBD1 is a possible D gene (6 bases). With 6 bases removed from V and 6 bases from J, the gap between germline ends came to 15 bases. The CDR3 contains 13 residues. Per germline, CDR1 SGDLS and CDR2 YYNGEE. The CDR3 protein is CASNPTGFSEAFF. The CDR3 DNA reads as TGTGCCAGCAATCCAACAGGGTTCTCTGAAGCTTTCTTT.

The chain is built from TRBV2 and TRBJ1-5; 10 bases are a match to TRBD1. CDR3 length: 17 amino acids. The germline V gene has CDR1 SNHLY and CDR2 FYNNEI. The junction had 8 bases not matched to a gene; V was cut back by 6 bases and J by 0 bases. In nucleotides, the CDR3 is TGTGCCAGCAGACATATGACAGGGGGCGTTAGCAATCAGCCCCAGCATTTT. Translated: CASRHMTGGVSNQPQHF.

V is TRBV11-2 and J is TRBJ2-1; D tentatively reads TRBD1 or TRBD2 (6 bases each). Germline V gene lookup returns CDR1 SGHAT and CDR2 FQNNGV. This CDR3 has 15 residues. The V and J ends lost 1 base and 4 bases respectively, with 11 bases between them. CDR3 nucleotides: TGTGCCAGCAGCTTAGGAGGGGGGAGGTACAATGAGCAGTTCTTC. Residues: CASSLGGGRYNEQFF.

The rearrangement uses TRBV7-9 and TRBJ1-6; D is perhaps TRBD1 (6 bases). CDR1 is SEHNR, CDR2 FQNEAQ, per germline (reference sequence). CDR3 length equals 16 residues. The ends were cut back, 5 bases at V and 10 bases at J, with 21 bases in the middle. CDR3 loop: CASSAPGHYGESPLHF. The CDR3 DNA is TGTGCCAGCAGCGCGCCGGGACATTACGGGGAGTCACCCCTCCACTTT.

V usage is TRBV9 and J usage is TRBJ1-1; the D gene is possibly TRBD1 (5 bases). CDR3 length: 15 amino acids. The ends were cut back, 4 bases at V and 0 bases at J, with 13 bases in the middle. Germline V gives CDR1 SGDLS, CDR2 YYNGEE. The CDR3 is CASSKQVALNTEAFF. For the CDR3, the DNA is TGTGCCAGCAGCAAACAGGTTGCCTTGAACACTGAAGCTTTCTTT.

This clone has a single count. DNA for the CDR3: TGTGCCAGCAGCCGATCACAGGGGGACGAGCAGTACTTC. Translating gives CASSRSQGDEQYF. The chain couples TRBV14 to TRBJ2-7; 8 positions match TRBD1. The junction had 4 bases not matched to a gene; V was cut back by 4 bases and J by 5 bases. The CDR3 sequence is 13 residues long. CDR1 and CDR2 from the germline V gene are SGHDN and FVKESK. The full variable domain, with the rest looked up from reference TRBV14 and TRBJ2-7, is EAGVTQFPSHSVIEKGQTVTLRCDPISGHDNLYWYRRVMGKEIKFLLHFVKESKQDESGMPNNRFLAERTGGTYSTLKVQPAELEDSGVYFCASSRSQGDEQYFGPGTRLTVT.

This clone was counted many times. V usage is TRBV10-3 and J usage is TRBJ2-5; maybe TRBD2 (5 bases). The CDR3 extends over 15 amino acids. V was shortened by 6 bases and J by 2 bases, with 16 bases between the two germline ends. Germline CDR1 ENHRY, CDR2 SYGVKD. The CDR3 loop reads CAISSRLEGQETQYF. CDR3 coding DNA: TGTGCCATCAGCTCCCGTTTAGAGGGTCAAGAGACCCAGTACTTC.

The chain joins TRBV29-1 to TRBJ2-3; 7 nucleotides align to TRBD1. The CDR3 length is 15 residues. V lost 6 bases and J lost 2; bases outside the gene matches: 11. From germline, CDR1 is SQVTM and CDR2 ANQGSEA. CDR3 residues: CSVRGHRGDTDTQYF. CDR3 DNA sequence: TGCAGCGTACGAGGGCACAGGGGAGACACAGATACGCAGTATTTT.

In the case of this clone: This likely reflects a read error, since a far larger clone is one base away. The sample contains more than one DNA sequence encoding this CDR3. The chain is built from TRBV6-6 and TRBJ2-2, with D perhaps matching TRBD1 or TRBD2 (5 bases each). Germline lookup yields CDR1 MNHNY and CDR2 SVGAGI (reference sequence). The CDR3 runs to 14 residues. The CDR3 DNA reads TGTGCCAGCAGGTCAGGGACGGACACCGGAGAGCTGTTTTTT. This gives the protein CASRSGTDTGELFF.

On this clone itself: No conserved phenylalanine or tryptophan ends this CDR3, so it is likely a read error. V gene TRBV5-1 combines with J gene TRBJ2-7; perhaps D is TRBD1 or TRBD2 (5 bases each). CDR1 is SGHRS and CDR2 is YFSETQ in the germline V gene. The CDR3 contains 13 residues. Trimming stripped 4 bases from V and 3 bases from J, with 11 bases between. In DNA, the CDR3 is TGCGCCAGCAGCCGGGACGGAGGCTACGAGCAGTACCTC. Its translation is CASSRDGGYEQYL.

The chain recombines TRBV6-5 with TRBJ2-7; 11 positions agree with TRBD2. With V trimmed by 8 bases and J by 2 bases, 2 bases remained unmatched. The CDR3 covers 13 residues. Germline CDR1 reads MNHEY; CDR2 reads SVGAGI. CDR3 protein: CASRLAGPYEQYF. CDR3 in DNA: TGTGCCAGCCGACTAGCGGGGCCCTACGAGCAGTACTTC.

The rearrangement uses TRBV28 and TRBJ1-2; D perhaps matches TRBD1 (5 bases). V was cut by 4 bases and J by 6 bases, with 18 bases left in between. This CDR3 has 15 amino acids. Germline V gives CDR1 MDHEN, CDR2 SYDVKM. In DNA, the CDR3 is TGTGCCAGCAGTTCCCCCTTTCTGGGGGTGGATGGCTACACCTTC. Translation gives CASSSPFLGVDGYTF.

This clone was detected only once. This specimen includes other DNA sequences encoding the same CDR3. V usage is TRBV18 and J usage is TRBJ2-1; D is uncertain. Germline loops: CDR1 KGHSH, CDR2 LQKENI. The CDR3 consists of 13 residues. The ends were cut back, 3 bases at V and 9 bases at J, with 12 bases in the middle. The CDR3 nucleotides are TGTGCCAGCTCACCCCCCTCAGTGGGTGAGCAGTTCTTC. Translation: CASSPPSVGEQFF.